This T cell receptor (beta chain) was sequenced in a study of naive and memory T cell subsets. Cells stained for CD3, CD4, CD8, CD45RA and CD27 were sorted into four subsets. Two oligonucleotides, mixed equimolar, formed the beta constant-region primer covering TRBC1 and TRBC2. Nested alpha and beta constant-region primers with the SP2 primer drove four PCR rounds on ligated cDNA. TCRdb independently ran MiXCR on the UMI-ligation and nested PCR reads; one entry per CDR3 protein. The sample has tens of thousands of distinct CDR3 sequences; about 8.2% are singletons. Only a few counts were recorded for this clonotype. V was trimmed by 4 bases and J by 5 bases, leaving 19 bases between them. The CDR3 totals 16 residues. Germline V gene sequence: CDR1 SGHDT, CDR2 YYEEEE.

This TCR was recovered from a human donor in good health. This chain joins TRBV5-6 and TRBJ2-1; TRBD2 is a possible D gene (6 bases). The sequenced sample consisted of naive CD8+ T cells from blood. DNA for the CDR3: TGTGCCAGCAGCGATCCGGACTACATCCAAAACAATGAGCAGTTCTTC. It specifies CASSDPDYIQNNEQFF.